This TCR beta chain was sequenced during a study of blood T cells in healthy people across ages. Points on this clonotype: Its specificity is unknown. Since a much larger clone is just one base distant, this may be a read error.

Study results and caveats: Comparison with aged donors showed that long-lived donors had more naive CD4+ cells and higher diversity.

It was with a sample-barcoded 5' primer and a J-beta primer mix that a second PCR of roughly 7 to 11 cycles was run. MiXCR was run by TCRdb on the 5' RACE reads, yielding one entry per CDR3 protein. This sample has about 670,000 distinct CDR3 sequences; more than 45% occur once, and the top ten carry roughly 14%. Per germline, CDR1 SGHKS and CDR2 YYEKEE (reference sequence). There are 15 residues in the CDR3. V lost 7 bases, J lost 2 bases, and 6 bases stayed unmatched. The chain carries TRBV5-5 and TRBJ1-5, with 10 bases matching TRBD1. Material: blood. This TCR was sampled from an elderly woman in good health. The CDR3 DNA is TGTGCCAGCGGCATGGACAGGGGGGGCAATCAGCCCCAGCATTTT. This gives the protein CASGMDRGGNQPQHF.